The 25 T cell receptor beta chains reported below all come from one sample, sequenced in a study of shared clonotypes between healthy human individuals. Assay used: immunoSEQ multiplex PCR; TCRdb lists only in-frame clones, some missing. The profile shows roughly 1,500,000 clones, around 98.5% of them singletons. Material for sequencing was naive CD4+ T cells sorted from blood. Subset of the sample: CD45RA+ positively selected. The receptors were sampled from a man aged 25 to 45 in good health.

This chain uses TRBV18 with TRBJ1-1; D is unresolved. The CDR3 has 18 amino acids. V lost 0 bases and J 3 bases, leaving 20 bases between the germline ends. Per germline, CDR1 KGHSH and CDR2 LQKENI. The CDR3 region is CASSPPGSVLEKHTEAFF. The CDR3 region has the DNA TGTGCCAGCTCACCACCGGGTTCGGTTTTGGAGAAGCACACTGAAGCTTTCTTT.

This clone appeared once. The chain couples TRBV11-3 to TRBJ2-7; D may correspond to TRBD1 or TRBD2 (7 bases each). The CDR3 has 13 residues. V lost 2 bases, J lost 5 bases, and 10 bases lay in between. The germline V gene has CDR1 SGHNT and CDR2 YENEEA. This CDR3 is CASSLQGGNEQYF. The CDR3, as DNA: TGTGCCAGCAGCTTACAGGGGGGGAACGAGCAGTACTTC.

For this clone: Other DNA sequences in the sample encode the same CDR3. CDR3 nucleotide sequence: TGCGCCAGCAGCCCGACACGCCAAGAGACCCAGTACTTC. It yields the protein CASSPTRQETQYF. The rearrangement joins TRBV5-1 to TRBJ2-5; no clear D gene. V was trimmed by 4 bases and J by 1 base, leaving 8 bases between them. The CDR3 has 13 residues. Per the germline V gene, CDR1 is SGHRS and CDR2 is YFSETQ.

The table lists this clone with a count of one. The chain is built from TRBV7-9 and TRBJ1-2, with D unresolved. The germline CDR1 and CDR2 sequences are SEHNR and FQNEAQ (reference sequence). V dropped 0 bases and J dropped 4 bases, with 3 bases sitting between them. The CDR3 consists of 12 residues. This chain's CDR3 is CASSLAAYGYTF. The DNA for the CDR3 is TGTGCCAGCAGCTTAGCCGCCTATGGCTACACCTTC.

The rearrangement links TRBV29-1 to TRBJ1-2; D might be TRBD1 (6 bases). CDR3 length: 12 residues. In germline, CDR1 is SQVTM, CDR2 ANQGSEA. Trimming left V 6 bases short and J 5 bases short, with 13 bases between. CDR3 nucleotides: TGCAGCGTAAAACAGGGAAGGTATGGCTACACCTTC. It encodes CSVKQGRYGYTF.

The chain is built from TRBV7-8 and TRBJ2-7; D might be TRBD1 (5 bases). CDR1 is SGHVS, CDR2 FQNEAQ, per germline. The CDR3 is made up of 16 amino acids. V shed 5 bases and J shed 5 bases, with 22 bases lying between them. The CDR3 nucleotides read TGTGCCAGCAGCCCGACTCAGACAGCACCAGTGGACGAGCAGTACTTC. It translates to CASSPTQTAPVDEQYF.

The chain couples TRBV5-1 to TRBJ2-2; D remains unclear. Germline lookup yields CDR1 SGHRS and CDR2 YFSETQ. The V gene lost 6 bases and the J gene lost 5 bases, with 11 bases spanning the gap. This CDR3 has 13 residues. The CDR3 here is CASTIVTTGELFF. The CDR3 nucleotides read TGCGCCAGCACTATCGTTACAACCGGGGAGCTGTTTTTT.

The rearrangement joins TRBV27 to TRBJ2-7; D may match TRBD1 or TRBD2 (6 bases each). Germline V CDR1 and CDR2: MNHEY, SMNVEV (reference sequence). Deletions cut 5 bases from V and 6 bases from J, with 20 bases between. This CDR3 comprises 15 residues. Here the CDR3 DNA reads TGTGCCAGCAGTACCGCGGGACACGCCCTGGGCGAGCAGTACTTC. This encodes CASSTAGHALGEQYF.

The CDR3 DNA follows: TGTGCCAGCAACCCCGTGGGACTAGCGGGCTACGAGCAGTACTTC. Translation: CASNPVGLAGYEQYF. V is TRBV7-9 and J is TRBJ2-7, with 12 positions matching TRBD2. The CDR3 is made up of 15 amino acids. Germline CDR1 SEHNR, CDR2 FQNEAQ (reference sequence). With V trimmed by 7 bases and J by 3 bases, 7 bases remained unmatched.

This chain links TRBV5-6 with TRBJ1-5; no clear D. With 1 base removed from V and 6 bases from J, the gap between germline ends came to 11 bases. CDR3 size: 14 residues. Germline V lookup: CDR1 SGHDT, CDR2 YYEEEE. The chain's CDR3 is CASSLPGLGQPQHF. As DNA, the CDR3 is TGTGCCAGCAGCTTGCCTGGGCTAGGTCAGCCCCAGCATTTT.

The rearrangement joins TRBV10-2 to TRBJ2-7, with D possibly TRBD2 on 6 matching bases. V lost 8 bases and J lost 3, with 11 bases in between. CDR3 size: 12 residues. Germline V gene lookup returns CDR1 WSHSY and CDR2 SAAADI. DNA for the CDR3: TGCGCCAGCTCTCTCGGGGGCTACGAGCAGTACTTC. It encodes CASSLGGYEQYF.

This clone was observed a single time. The J gene is TRBJ2-3, the V gene TRBV30; D is perhaps TRBD2 (6 bases). This CDR3 is 14 amino acids long. V lost 2 bases and J lost 5, with 14 bases in between. Germline V gives CDR1 GTSNPN, CDR2 SVGIG (reference sequence). As DNA, the CDR3 is TGTGCCTGGAGTAGGGCCGGGCGGGGAGATACGCAGTATTTT. Its protein product is CAWSRAGRGDTQYF.

The rearrangement links TRBV5-4 to TRBJ2-1; TRBD2 matches 8 bases. This CDR3 region has 16 residues. V lost 2 bases and J lost 3; bases outside the gene matches: 7. CDR1 SGHNT and CDR2 YYREEE come from the germline V gene (reference sequence). CDR3 coding DNA: TGTGCCAGCAGCTTCCCACGGGAGGGTTACTACAATGAGCAGTTCTTC. Protein product: CASSFPREGYYNEQFF.

The V gene is TRBV6-1, the J gene TRBJ2-5; D possibly corresponds to TRBD1 (7 bases). This CDR3 is built from 19 residues. The V end lost 0 bases, the J end lost 4 bases, and 24 bases lay between the germline ends. Germline V gene data show CDR1 as MNHNS and CDR2 as SASEGT. The CDR3 DNA follows: TGTGCCAGCAGTGAAGCGTCCCAGGGGGGCGCCTTGCAGCGAGAGACCCAGTACTTC. Translation gives CASSEASQGGALQRETQYF.

This clone has just one count. Other nucleotide sequences from this sample produce the same CDR3. The V and J genes are TRBV28 and TRBJ1-5, with a weak D call TRBD1 (5 bases). The germline CDR1 and CDR2 sequences are MDHEN and SYDVKM. Trimming pared 3 bases from V and 6 bases from J, leaving 9 bases between. The CDR3 extends over 13 amino acids. The CDR3 DNA reads as TGTGCCAGCAGTTTTAGGGGTCGTCAGCCCCAGCATTTT. Its protein is CASSFRGRQPQHF.

To note about this clone: This sample includes further DNA sequences coding for the same CDR3. The chain joins TRBV7-3 to TRBJ2-2; no firm D call. V was shortened by 1 base and J by 5 bases, with 5 bases between the two germline ends. The CDR3 runs to 13 residues. Germline V CDR1 and CDR2: SGHTA, FQGTGA. The CDR3 loop is CASSLNPTGELFF. The CDR3 coding sequence is TGTGCCAGCAGCTTAAACCCGACCGGGGAGCTGTTTTTT.

The chain is built from TRBV7-2 and TRBJ2-5, with 9 bases lining up with TRBD1. V shed 4 bases and J 1 base; nucleotides not matched to a gene: 7. Per germline, CDR1 SGHTA and CDR2 FQGNSA. The CDR3 runs 16 residues. The CDR3 here is CASSYRTGVFQETQYF. Here the CDR3 DNA reads TGTGCCAGCAGCTACAGGACAGGGGTCTTCCAAGAGACCCAGTACTTC.

This chain connects TRBV15 to TRBJ2-5; the match to TRBD1 covers 8 bases. This CDR3 comprises 18 residues. The germline CDR1 and CDR2 sequences are LNHNV and YYDKDF (reference sequence). V trimming: 3 bases; J trimming: 1 base; junction bases outside the gene matches: 13. CDR3 sequence: CATSRRSSGTGIQETQYF. As DNA, the CDR3 is TGTGCCACCAGCAGGAGGTCCTCCGGGACAGGAATCCAAGAGACCCAGTACTTC.

This chain uses TRBV19 with TRBJ2-7, with a possible D match to TRBD1 (6 bases). Germline loops: CDR1 LNHDA, CDR2 SQIVND (reference sequence). This CDR3 is 15 amino acids long. V lost 0 bases to trimming and J lost 0 bases, with 9 bases between them. The CDR3 bases are TGTGCCAGTAGTATAGATCAAGGGGGCTCCTACGAGCAGTACTTC. This translates into CASSIDQGGSYEQYF.

For this clone: Other DNA sequences within the sample encode an identical CDR3. The chain joins TRBV9 to TRBJ2-3; 11 positions agree with TRBD2. Trimming took 0 bases from V and 6 from J; bases not matched to a gene: 3. CDR3 size: 15 residues. CDR1 is SGDLS, CDR2 YYNGEE, per germline. This CDR3 reads CASSVGTSGSDTQYF. The CDR3, as DNA: TGTGCCAGCAGCGTAGGGACTAGCGGGTCCGATACGCAGTATTTT.

The V call is TRBV5-4, the J call TRBJ2-7, with 7 bases aligning to TRBD2. Losses at the gene ends were 2 bases for V and 2 bases for J; bases not matched to a gene: 7. The CDR3 extends over 15 amino acids. Germline CDR1 SGHNT, CDR2 YYREEE (reference sequence). DNA of the CDR3: TGTGCCAGCAGCTTAAACGGGAGGACGACCTACGAGCAGTACTTC. This translates into CASSLNGRTTYEQYF.

This clone has just one count. The chain joins TRBV21-1 to TRBJ2-1; no check of the table's D call, TRBD2, against the DNA was made. TRBV21-1 is a documented pseudogene. CDR3 length: 17 residues. CDR3 sequence: CASSKGPSGRSHNEQFF. In DNA form, the CDR3 reads TGTGCCAGCAGCAAAGGGCCTAGCGGGAGGAGCCACAATGAGCAGTTCTTC.

This sequence joins TRBV27 and TRBJ2-7, with D unresolved. Germline V gene data show CDR1 as MNHEY and CDR2 as SMNVEV (reference sequence). This CDR3 has 14 residues. The V gene lost 3 bases and the J gene lost 5 bases, with 14 bases spanning the gap. As DNA, the CDR3 is TGTGCCAGCAGTTTTGCCGTCAGTTACCACGAGCAGTACTTC. This translates into CASSFAVSYHEQYF.

CDR3 sequence: CASSVTTGAFPYEGYTF. Written as DNA, the CDR3 is TGTGCCAGCAGCGTAACAACAGGGGCATTCCCCTATGAAGGCTACACCTTC. The J gene is TRBJ1-2, the V gene TRBV9; 7 bases line up with TRBD1. The CDR3 is made up of 17 amino acids. The V segment lost 1 base and the J segment 8 bases; nucleotides outside the gene matches: 17. Germline loops: CDR1 SGDLS, CDR2 YYNGEE.

The rearrangement joins TRBV5-4 to TRBJ2-3, with D maybe TRBD1 (6 bases). V was pared by 6 bases and J by 1 base, with 15 bases between. CDR3 length: 15 amino acids. Germline-derived CDR1 and CDR2 are SGHNT and YYREEE (reference sequence). The CDR3 region has the DNA TGTGCCAGCACCCTCAGGGGAATAGGCACAGATACGCAGTATTTT. Residues: CASTLRGIGTDTQYF. The whole variable domain, filled in from reference TRBV5-4 and TRBJ2-3, reads ETGVTQSPTHLIKTRGQQVTLRCSSQSGHNTVSWYQQALGQGPQFIFQYYREEENGRGNFPPRFSGLQFPNYSSELNVNALELDDSALYLCASTLRGIGTDTQYFGPGTRLTVL.